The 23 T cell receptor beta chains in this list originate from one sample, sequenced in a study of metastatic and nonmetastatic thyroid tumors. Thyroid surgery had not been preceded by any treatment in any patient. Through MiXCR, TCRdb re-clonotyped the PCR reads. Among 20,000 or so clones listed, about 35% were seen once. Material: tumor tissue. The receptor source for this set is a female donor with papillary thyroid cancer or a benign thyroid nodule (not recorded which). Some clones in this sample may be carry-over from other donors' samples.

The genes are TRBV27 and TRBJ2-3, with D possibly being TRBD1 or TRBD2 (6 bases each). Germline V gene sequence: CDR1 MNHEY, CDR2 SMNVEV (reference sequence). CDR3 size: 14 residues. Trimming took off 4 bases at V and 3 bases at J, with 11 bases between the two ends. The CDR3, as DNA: TGTGCCAGCAGTTCCCGGGGGCGGACAGATACGCAGTATTTT. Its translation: CASSSRGRTDTQYF.

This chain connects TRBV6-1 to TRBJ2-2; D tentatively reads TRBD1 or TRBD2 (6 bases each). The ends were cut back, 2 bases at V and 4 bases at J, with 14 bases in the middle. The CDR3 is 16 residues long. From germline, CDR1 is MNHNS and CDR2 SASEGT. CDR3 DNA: TGTGCCAGCAGTGAACCCGGGGGCATATCCACCGGGGAGCTGTTTTTT. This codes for CASSEPGGISTGELFF.

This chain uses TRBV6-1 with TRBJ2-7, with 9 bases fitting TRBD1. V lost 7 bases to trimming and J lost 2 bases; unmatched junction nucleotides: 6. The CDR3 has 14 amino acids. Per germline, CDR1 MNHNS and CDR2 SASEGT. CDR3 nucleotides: TGTGCCAGCAAAACGGGACAGGGAACCTACGAGCAGTACTTC. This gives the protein CASKTGQGTYEQYF.

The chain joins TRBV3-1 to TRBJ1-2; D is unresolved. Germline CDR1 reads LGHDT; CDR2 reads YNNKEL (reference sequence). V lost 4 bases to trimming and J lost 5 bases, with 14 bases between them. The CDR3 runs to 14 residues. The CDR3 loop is CASSPLGSDYGYTF. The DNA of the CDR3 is TGTGCCAGCAGCCCCCTCGGGTCAGATTATGGCTACACCTTC. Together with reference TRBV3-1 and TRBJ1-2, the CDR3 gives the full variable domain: DTAVSQTPKYLVTQMGNDKSIKCEQNLGHDTMYWYKQDSKKFLKIMFSYNNKELIINETVPNRFSPKSPDKAHLNLHINSLELGDSAVYFCASSPLGSDYGYTFGSGTRLTVV.

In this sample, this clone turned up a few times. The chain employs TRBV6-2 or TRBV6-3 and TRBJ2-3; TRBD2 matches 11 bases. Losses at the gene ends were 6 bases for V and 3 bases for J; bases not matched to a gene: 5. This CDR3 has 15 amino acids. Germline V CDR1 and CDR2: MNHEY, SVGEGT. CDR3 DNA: TGTGCCAGCAGCCGGGGACTAGCGGAGACAGATACGCAGTATTTT. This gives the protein CASSRGLAETDTQYF.

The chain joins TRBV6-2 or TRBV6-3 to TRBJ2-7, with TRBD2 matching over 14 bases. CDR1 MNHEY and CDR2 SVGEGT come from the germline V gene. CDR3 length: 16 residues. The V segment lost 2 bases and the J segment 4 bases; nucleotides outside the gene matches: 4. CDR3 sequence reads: CASSYVGTSGSYEQYF. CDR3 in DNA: TGTGCCAGCAGTTACGTTGGGACTAGCGGGAGTTACGAGCAGTACTTC.

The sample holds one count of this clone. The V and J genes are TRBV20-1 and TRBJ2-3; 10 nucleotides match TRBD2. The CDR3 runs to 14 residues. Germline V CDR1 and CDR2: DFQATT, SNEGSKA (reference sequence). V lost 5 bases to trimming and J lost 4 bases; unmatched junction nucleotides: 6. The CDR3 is CSAHLAGEADTQYF. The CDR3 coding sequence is TGCAGTGCTCACCTAGCGGGGGAGGCAGATACGCAGTATTTT.

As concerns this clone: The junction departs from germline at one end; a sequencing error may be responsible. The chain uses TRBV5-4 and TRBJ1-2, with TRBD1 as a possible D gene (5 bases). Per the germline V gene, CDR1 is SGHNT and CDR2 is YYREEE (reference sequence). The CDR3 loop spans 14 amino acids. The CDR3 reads CASSCLREFYGYTF. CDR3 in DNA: TGCGCCAGCAGCTGTCTCAGGGAATTCTATGGCTACACCTTC.

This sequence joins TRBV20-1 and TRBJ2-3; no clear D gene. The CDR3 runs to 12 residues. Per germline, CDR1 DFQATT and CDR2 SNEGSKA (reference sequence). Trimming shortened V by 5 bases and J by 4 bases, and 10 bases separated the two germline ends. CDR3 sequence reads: CSAPLTADTQYF. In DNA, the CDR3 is TGCAGTGCTCCCCTGACTGCAGATACGCAGTATTTT.

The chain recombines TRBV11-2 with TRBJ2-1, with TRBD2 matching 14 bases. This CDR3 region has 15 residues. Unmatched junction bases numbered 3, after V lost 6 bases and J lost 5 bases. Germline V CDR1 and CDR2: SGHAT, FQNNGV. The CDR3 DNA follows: TGTGCCAGCAGGGGACTAGCGGGGGAGAACAATGAGCAGTTCTTC. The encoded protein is CASRGLAGENNEQFF.

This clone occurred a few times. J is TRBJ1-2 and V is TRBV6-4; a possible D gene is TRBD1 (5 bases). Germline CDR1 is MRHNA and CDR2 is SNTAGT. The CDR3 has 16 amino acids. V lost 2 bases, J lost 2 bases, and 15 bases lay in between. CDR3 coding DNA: TGTGCCAGCAGTGACGGTGGGGCAGGAGGGAACTATGGCTACACCTTC. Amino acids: CASSDGGAGGNYGYTF.

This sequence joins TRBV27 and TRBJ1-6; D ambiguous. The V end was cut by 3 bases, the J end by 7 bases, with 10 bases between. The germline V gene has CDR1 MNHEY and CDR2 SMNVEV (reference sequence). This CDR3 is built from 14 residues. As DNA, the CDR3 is TGTGCCAGCAGTTTCGAGCGGATGAATTCACCCCTCCACTTT. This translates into CASSFERMNSPLHF.

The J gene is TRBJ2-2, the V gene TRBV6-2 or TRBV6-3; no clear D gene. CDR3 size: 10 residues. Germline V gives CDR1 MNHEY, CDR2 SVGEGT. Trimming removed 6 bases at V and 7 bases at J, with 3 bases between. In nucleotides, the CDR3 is TGTGCCAGCAGGGACGGGGAGCTGTTTTTT. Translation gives CASRDGELFF.

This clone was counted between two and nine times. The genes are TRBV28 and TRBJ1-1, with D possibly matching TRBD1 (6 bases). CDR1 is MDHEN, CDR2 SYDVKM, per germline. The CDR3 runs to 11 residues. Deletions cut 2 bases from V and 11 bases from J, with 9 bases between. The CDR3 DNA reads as TGTGCCAGCAGTTTACGGGGGGCTGCTTTCTTT. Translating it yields CASSLRGAAFF.

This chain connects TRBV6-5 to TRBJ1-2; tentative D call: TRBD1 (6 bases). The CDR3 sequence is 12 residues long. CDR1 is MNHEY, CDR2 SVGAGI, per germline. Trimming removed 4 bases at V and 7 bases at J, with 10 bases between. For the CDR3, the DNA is TGTGCCAGCAGTTCCCGGGGGCGTGGCTACACCTTC. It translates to CASSSRGRGYTF.

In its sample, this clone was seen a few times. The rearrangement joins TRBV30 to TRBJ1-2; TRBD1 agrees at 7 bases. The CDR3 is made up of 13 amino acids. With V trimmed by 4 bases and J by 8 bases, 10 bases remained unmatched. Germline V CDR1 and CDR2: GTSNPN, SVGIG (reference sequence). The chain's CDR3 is CAWTGQGVRGYTF. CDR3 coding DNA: TGTGCCTGGACGGGGCAGGGGGTAAGGGGCTACACCTTC. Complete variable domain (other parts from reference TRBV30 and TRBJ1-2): SQTIHQWPATLVQPVGSPLSLECTVEGTSNPNLYWYRQAAGRGLQLLFYSVGIGQISSEVPQNLSASRPQDRQFILSSKKLLLSDSGFYLCAWTGQGVRGYTFGSGTRLTVV.

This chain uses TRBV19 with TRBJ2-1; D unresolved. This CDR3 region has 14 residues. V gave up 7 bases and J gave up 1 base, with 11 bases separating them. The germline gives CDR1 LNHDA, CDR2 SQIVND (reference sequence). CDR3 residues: CASKGHSSYNEQFF. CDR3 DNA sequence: TGTGCCAGTAAAGGGCACAGTTCCTACAATGAGCAGTTCTTC. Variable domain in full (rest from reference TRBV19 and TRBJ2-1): DGGITQSPKYLFRKEGQNVTLSCEQNLNHDAMYWYRQDPGQGLRLIYYSQIVNDFQKGDIAEGYSVSREKKESFPLTVTSAQKNPTAFYLCASKGHSSYNEQFFGPGTRLTVL.

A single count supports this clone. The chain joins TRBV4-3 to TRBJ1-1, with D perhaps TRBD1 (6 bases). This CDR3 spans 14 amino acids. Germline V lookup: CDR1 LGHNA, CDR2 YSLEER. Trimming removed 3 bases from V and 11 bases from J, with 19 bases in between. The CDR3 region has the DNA TGCGCCAGCAGCCATACAGGGAAGGGTCGTTCCGCTTTCTTT. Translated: CASSHTGKGRSAFF.

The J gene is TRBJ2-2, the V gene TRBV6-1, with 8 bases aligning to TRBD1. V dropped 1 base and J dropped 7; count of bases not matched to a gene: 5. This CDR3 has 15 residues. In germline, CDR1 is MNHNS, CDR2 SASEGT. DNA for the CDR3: TGTGCCAGCAGTGAAGAGACAGGGGCGGGCGGGGAGCTGTTTTTT. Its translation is CASSEETGAGGELFF.

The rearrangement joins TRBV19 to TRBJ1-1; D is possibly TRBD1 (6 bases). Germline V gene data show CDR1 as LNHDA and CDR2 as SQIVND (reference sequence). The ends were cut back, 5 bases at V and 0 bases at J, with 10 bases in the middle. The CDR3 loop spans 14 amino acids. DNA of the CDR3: TGTGCCAGTAGTGCTAGACAGGTGAACACTGAAGCTTTCTTT. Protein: CASSARQVNTEAFF.

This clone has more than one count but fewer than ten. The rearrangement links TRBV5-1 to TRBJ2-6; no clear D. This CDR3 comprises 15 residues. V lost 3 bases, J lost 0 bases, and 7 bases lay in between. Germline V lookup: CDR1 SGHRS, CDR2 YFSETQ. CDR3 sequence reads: CASSSRVSGANVLTF. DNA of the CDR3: TGCGCCAGCAGCTCACGGGTCTCTGGGGCCAACGTCCTGACTTTC.

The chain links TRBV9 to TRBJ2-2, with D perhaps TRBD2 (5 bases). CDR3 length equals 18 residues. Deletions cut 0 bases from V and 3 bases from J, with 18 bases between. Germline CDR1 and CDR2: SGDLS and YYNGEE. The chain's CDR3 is CASSVERYLGGHTGELFF. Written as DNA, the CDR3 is TGTGCCAGCAGCGTAGAGAGGTATTTAGGAGGTCACACCGGGGAGCTGTTTTTT.

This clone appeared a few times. DNA of the CDR3: TGTGCCAGCAGTTTTGGCCCAACCTATGGCTACACCTTC. It codes for CASSFGPTYGYTF. The rearrangement links TRBV27 to TRBJ1-2; D gene uncertain. CDR3 size: 13 residues. Germline lookup yields CDR1 MNHEY and CDR2 SMNVEV (reference sequence). V shed 3 bases and J shed 4 bases, with 9 bases lying between them.